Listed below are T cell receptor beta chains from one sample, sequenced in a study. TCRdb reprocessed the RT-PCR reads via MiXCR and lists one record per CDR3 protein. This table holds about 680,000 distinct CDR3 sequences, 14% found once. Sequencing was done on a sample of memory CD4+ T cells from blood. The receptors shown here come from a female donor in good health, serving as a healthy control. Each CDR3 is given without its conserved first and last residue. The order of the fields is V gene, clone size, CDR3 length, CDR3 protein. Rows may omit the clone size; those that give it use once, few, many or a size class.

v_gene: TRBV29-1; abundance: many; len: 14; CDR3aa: SVLLAGRSPSGEEY
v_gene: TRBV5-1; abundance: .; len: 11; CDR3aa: ASSGVLNTEAF
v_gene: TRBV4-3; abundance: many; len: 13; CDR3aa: ASSQAEQPYYGYT
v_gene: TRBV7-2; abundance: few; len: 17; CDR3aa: ASSLKTPGGGSGLYEQY
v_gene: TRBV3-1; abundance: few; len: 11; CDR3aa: ASSREGAREQY
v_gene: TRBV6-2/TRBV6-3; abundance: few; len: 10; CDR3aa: ASGATYNEQF
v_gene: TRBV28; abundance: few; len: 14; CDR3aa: ASSGLAGAPDDEQY
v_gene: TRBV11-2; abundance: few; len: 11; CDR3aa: ASSLSGVSGAF
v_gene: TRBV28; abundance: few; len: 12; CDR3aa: ASSQPRDRGSDT
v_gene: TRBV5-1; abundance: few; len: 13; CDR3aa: ASSWGTGERYEQY
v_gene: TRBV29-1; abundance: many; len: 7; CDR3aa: SADAGDD
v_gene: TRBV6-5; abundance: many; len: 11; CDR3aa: ASSVAAAHEQY
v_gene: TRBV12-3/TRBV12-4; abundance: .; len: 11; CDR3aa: ASSENRVEEQF
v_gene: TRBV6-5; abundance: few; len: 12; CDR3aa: ASSDRGPDTEAF
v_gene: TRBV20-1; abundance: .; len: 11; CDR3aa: SARSPGGTEAF
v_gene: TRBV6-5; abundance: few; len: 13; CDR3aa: ASTSGGRVNNEQF
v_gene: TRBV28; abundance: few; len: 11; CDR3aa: ASRTGVHDEQF
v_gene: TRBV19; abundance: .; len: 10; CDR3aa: ASSSASGTQY
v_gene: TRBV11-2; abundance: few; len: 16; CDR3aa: ASSLELSTGVNYNEQF
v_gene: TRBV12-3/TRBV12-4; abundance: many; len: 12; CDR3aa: ASSPGTGVVEQY
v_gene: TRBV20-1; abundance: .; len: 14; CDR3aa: SARGLAGGVPYEQY
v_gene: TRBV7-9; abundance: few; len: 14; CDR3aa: ASSSRRDRGHQPQH
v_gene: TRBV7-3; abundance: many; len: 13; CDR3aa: ASSLRGSGMETQY
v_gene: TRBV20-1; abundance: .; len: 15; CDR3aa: SARTGTGASGANVLT
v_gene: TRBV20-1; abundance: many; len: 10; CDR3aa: SARPYIDTQY
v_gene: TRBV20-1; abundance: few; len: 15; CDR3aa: SARVLASWGTGETQY
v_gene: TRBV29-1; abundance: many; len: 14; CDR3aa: SVSPTSGGPGNEQF
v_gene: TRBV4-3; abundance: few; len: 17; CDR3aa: ASSQESMGLAYSTDTQY
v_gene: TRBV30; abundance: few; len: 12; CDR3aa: AWSNSGTYNEQF
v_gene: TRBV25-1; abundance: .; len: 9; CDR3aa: ASRDATEQY
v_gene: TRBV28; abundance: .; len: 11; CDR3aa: ASSLNGLSGYT
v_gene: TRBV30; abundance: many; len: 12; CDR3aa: AWSVGGGTSEQY
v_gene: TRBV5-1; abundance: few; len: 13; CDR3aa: ASSFNRVGDTEAF
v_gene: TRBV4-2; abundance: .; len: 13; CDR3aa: ASSQEVGVVYGYT
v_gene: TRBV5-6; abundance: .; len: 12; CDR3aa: ASSFSATRNTIY
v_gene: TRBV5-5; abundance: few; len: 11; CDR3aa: ASSPDGGQGAF
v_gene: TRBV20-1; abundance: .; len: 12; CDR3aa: SAPDPGPNTEAF
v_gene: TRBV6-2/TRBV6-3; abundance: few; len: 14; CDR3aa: ASSYSRISGAYEQY
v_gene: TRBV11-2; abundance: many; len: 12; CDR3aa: ASSPLGRNTEAF
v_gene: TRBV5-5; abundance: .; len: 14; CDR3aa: ASSFSPETMNTEAF
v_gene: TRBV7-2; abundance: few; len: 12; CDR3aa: ASSLYGSNQPQH
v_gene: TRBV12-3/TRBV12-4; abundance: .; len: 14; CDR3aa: ASSYTGTGRVGELF
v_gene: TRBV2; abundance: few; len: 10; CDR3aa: ASSGTVPEAF
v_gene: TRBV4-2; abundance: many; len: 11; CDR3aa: ASSLTPDADLH
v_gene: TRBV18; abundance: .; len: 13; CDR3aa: ASSRLPTGNYEQY
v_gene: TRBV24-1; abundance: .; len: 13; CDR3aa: ATSDSRGYQETQY
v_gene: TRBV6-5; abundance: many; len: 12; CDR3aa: ASSSSYRGHEQY
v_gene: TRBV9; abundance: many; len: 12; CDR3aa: ASSRQGDSYEQY
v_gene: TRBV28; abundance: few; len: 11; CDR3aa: ASSRSGTDEQF
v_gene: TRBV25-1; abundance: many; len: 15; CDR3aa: ASSEARGLASYNEQF
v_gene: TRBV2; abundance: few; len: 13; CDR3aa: ASSEVLRRDSPLH
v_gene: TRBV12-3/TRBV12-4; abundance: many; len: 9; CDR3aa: ASSPGTEQF
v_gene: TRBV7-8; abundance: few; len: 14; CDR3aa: ASSLYQGAVNTEAF
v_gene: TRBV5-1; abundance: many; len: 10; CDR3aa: ASSLGQGEQY
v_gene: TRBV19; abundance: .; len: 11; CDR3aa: ASSGSAQETQY
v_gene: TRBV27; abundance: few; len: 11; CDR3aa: ASSGTLNTEAF
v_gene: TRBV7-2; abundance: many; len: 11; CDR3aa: ASSSTSGGTQY
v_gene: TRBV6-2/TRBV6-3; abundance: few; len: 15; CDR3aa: ASTDPGLAGGRNEQF
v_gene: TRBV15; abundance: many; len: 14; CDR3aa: ATSRDELGAGQPQH